This T cell receptor (beta chain) was captured in a study of blood T cells in healthy people across ages. The CDR3 spans 17 residues. The V gene lost 1 base and the J gene lost 8 bases, with 20 bases spanning the gap. Germline V gives CDR1 SGHTA, CDR2 FQGNSA. There are a few counts of this clonotype. Together with a sample-barcoded 5' primer, a J-beta primer mix was included in a second PCR lasting about 7 to 11 cycles. MiXCR, applied by TCRdb to the 5' RACE reads, yields one record per CDR3 protein. The table lists about 810,000 distinct CDR3 sequences, roughly 34% of them singletons. The genes are TRBV7-2 and TRBJ1-4, with D possibly matching TRBD1 (6 bases). The TCR originated in a man aged 18 to 30 in good health. What was sequenced was blood. The CDR3 here is CASSLGYGTTTGEKLFF. The DNA of the CDR3 is TGTGCCAGCAGCTTAGGGTATGGGACAACAACGGGGGAAAAACTGTTTTTT.